This TCR beta chain was found in a study of sequential checkpoint blockade in melanoma. About the study: After both sequences, patients received maintenance nivolumab. More than 20 patients had tumor biopsies before treatment and at week 13.

This CDR3 region has 18 residues. V was cut by 4 bases and J by 2 bases, with 25 bases left in between. CDR1 is SGHRS, CDR2 YFSETQ, per germline. The method was immunoSEQ multiplex PCR; TCRdb's version includes in-frame clones alone and lacks a portion of them. This table holds under 3,500 clones, roughly a fifth found once. As to treatment: randomized to nivolumab then ipilimumab (arm A) or the reverse (arm B). The rearrangement links TRBV5-1 to TRBJ2-7; possible D gene TRBD1, 6 bases. The sample here was tumor tissue (inferred from file names), taken from a patient given nivolumab and ipilimumab in sequence. The TCR originated in a human patient with melanoma. Some clones in this sample may be carry-over from other donors' samples. The CDR3 is CASSPDSDVFTNTYEQYF. DNA of the CDR3: TGCGCCAGCAGCCCGGACAGCGATGTATTTACGAATACCTACGAGCAGTACTTC.